A single sample gave rise to the 28 T cell receptor beta chains below, sequenced in a study of PD-1 blockade in classical Hodgkin lymphoma. Only in-frame clones appear in the TCRdb table, and some are missing; sequencing was by immunoSEQ multiplex PCR. Among 30,000 to 40,000 clones listed, around 89% were seen once. Indicated time point: newly diagnosed, previously untreated cHL patient sample. Magnetic depletion of unwanted cells isolated CD4+ T cells from thawed PBMCs. Material for sequencing was CD4+ T cells from blood. These receptors were collected from a human donor with classical Hodgkin lymphoma.

The rearrangement uses TRBV15 and TRBJ1-3; tentative D call: TRBD1 (5 bases). The V and J ends lost 2 bases and 6 bases respectively, with 8 bases between them. CDR1 and CDR2 (germline): LNHNV, YYDKDF (reference sequence). This CDR3 has 13 amino acids. The CDR3 DNA sequence: TGTGCCACCAGCAGATCGACAGTAAACACCATATATTTT. Residues: CATSRSTVNTIYF.

CDR3 bases: TGTGCCAGCAGCCCATGGGACTTCTTGAGCTCTGGAAACACCATATATTTT. Amino acids: CASSPWDFLSSGNTIYF. This sequence joins TRBV7-2 and TRBJ1-3; D is perhaps TRBD1 (5 bases). Trimming stripped 5 bases from V and 0 bases from J, with 17 bases between. The CDR3 totals 17 residues. From germline, CDR1 is SGHTA and CDR2 FQGNSA.

CDR3 nucleotide sequence: TGTGCCTGGAGTGTAGCCAGACGGGGCTACACCTTC. It yields the protein CAWSVARRGYTF. The V and J genes are TRBV30 and TRBJ1-2; D unclear. Trimming cost V 0 bases and J 8 bases, with 10 bases left between them. The CDR3 spans 12 residues. Germline V CDR1 and CDR2: GTSNPN, SVGIG (reference sequence).

The chain is built from TRBV2 and TRBJ1-6; TRBD1 agrees at 10 bases. With 5 bases clipped from V and 7 bases from J, the junction kept 5 bases outside the gene matches. CDR1 SNHLY and CDR2 FYNNEI come from the germline V gene. The CDR3 has 15 residues. The CDR3 DNA is TGTGCCAGCAGTACCTGGACAGGGGGAAATTCACCCCTCCACTTT. It specifies CASSTWTGGNSPLHF.

This rearrangement joins TRBV7-2 to TRBJ1-1; D ambiguous. Per germline, CDR1 SGHTA and CDR2 FQGNSA. Trimming took 2 bases from V and 2 from J, leaving 9 bases between them. The CDR3 contains 14 residues. Here the CDR3 reads CASSLRGTNTEAFF. The CDR3 DNA reads TGTGCCAGCAGCTTACGGGGTACCAACACTGAAGCTTTCTTT.

This chain links TRBV2 with TRBJ2-5, with 7 bases matching TRBD2. V lost 6 bases, J lost 5 bases, and 6 bases stayed unmatched. Germline CDR1 and CDR2: SNHLY and FYNNEI. This CDR3 has 13 residues. CDR3: CASRGGRRETQYF. In DNA form, the CDR3 reads TGTGCCAGCAGGGGAGGGCGGCGGGAGACCCAGTACTTC.

This clone was seen a single time. This chain links TRBV2 with TRBJ2-1; a weak D match, TRBD2 (5 bases). Germline V CDR1 and CDR2: SNHLY, FYNNEI. V lost 8 bases and J 6 bases, leaving 14 bases between the germline ends. The CDR3 runs to 13 residues. CDR3: CASAGLGGNEQFF. DNA of the CDR3: TGTGCCAGCGCTGGTTTAGGAGGCAATGAGCAGTTCTTC.

The chain joins TRBV4-3 to TRBJ1-2; D ambiguous. Looked up from germline, CDR1 is LGHNA and CDR2 is YSLEER. The V end was cut by 0 bases, the J end by 9 bases, with 11 bases between. The CDR3 runs to 13 residues. DNA of the CDR3: TGCGCCAGCAGCCAAGAAGGTCACGCGAGCTACACCTTC. The encoded protein is CASSQEGHASYTF.

The V and J genes are TRBV7-9 and TRBJ2-5, with D possibly TRBD2 on 5 matching bases. Trimming left V 5 bases short and J 7 bases short, with 11 bases between. The CDR3 is 12 residues long. From germline, CDR1 is SEHNR and CDR2 FQNEAQ (reference sequence). The CDR3 DNA follows: TGTGCCAGCAGCAATCTCCGGGGGACCCAGTACTTC. Its translation: CASSNLRGTQYF.

The CDR3 spells CASSARQGTDTQYF. CDR3 DNA: TGTGCCAGCAGCGCGCGACAGGGGACAGATACGCAGTATTTT. The chain employs TRBV7-2 and TRBJ2-3; 8 bases map to TRBD1. Germline trimming cut 5 bases from V and 3 bases from J; bases unmatched to any gene: 4. This CDR3 comprises 14 residues. In germline, CDR1 is SGHTA, CDR2 FQGNSA.

The J gene is TRBJ2-1, the V gene TRBV27; D unresolved. Trimming cost V 2 bases and J 4 bases, with 9 bases left between them. Per germline, CDR1 MNHEY and CDR2 SMNVEV (reference sequence). The CDR3 contains 14 residues. Here the CDR3 reads CASSLETTYNEQFF. The DNA of the CDR3 is TGTGCCAGCAGTTTAGAGACAACTTACAATGAGCAGTTCTTC.

This clone came up once. V usage is TRBV28 and J usage is TRBJ2-6; TRBD1 matches at 8 bases. Per the germline V gene, CDR1 is MDHEN and CDR2 is SYDVKM. The CDR3 is 16 amino acids. After removal of 5 bases from V and 2 bases from J, the junction contained 5 bases not matched to a gene. The CDR3 region has the DNA TGTGCCAGCAGTCGGACAGGGCTAACTGGGGCCAACGTCCTGACTTTC. Amino acids: CASSRTGLTGANVLTF.

This clone was seen a few times. The rearrangement links TRBV5-1 to TRBJ1-1; no reliable D call. The CDR3 covers 14 residues. The ends were cut back, 5 bases at V and 4 bases at J, with 15 bases in the middle. Germline values: CDR1 SGHRS, CDR2 YFSETQ. The DNA for the CDR3 is TGCGCCAGCAGTCTGGCCCCCGGGAGCACTGAAGCTTTCTTT. Translating gives CASSLAPGSTEAFF. Full variable domain (remainder filled in from reference TRBV5-1 and TRBJ1-1): KAGVTQTPRYLIKTRGQQVTLSCSPISGHRSVSWYQQTPGQGLQFLFEYFSETQRNKGNFPGRFSGRQFSNSRSEMNVSTLELGDSALYLCASSLAPGSTEAFFGQGTRLTVV.

This clone appeared a single time. The gene calls are TRBV19 and TRBJ1-2; D remains unclear. The CDR3 runs 15 residues. Germline CDR1 and CDR2: LNHDA and SQIVND (reference sequence). V dropped 6 bases and J dropped 4 bases, with 18 bases sitting between them. CDR3 amino acids: CASSPKHGESYGYTF. The CDR3, as DNA: TGTGCCAGTAGCCCGAAACATGGGGAGAGCTATGGCTACACCTTC.

The chain carries TRBV18 and TRBJ2-7, with D maybe TRBD2 (6 bases). Deletions cut 2 bases from V and 1 base from J, with 9 bases between. This CDR3 spans 14 amino acids. CDR1 is KGHSH, CDR2 LQKENI, per germline. CDR3 coding DNA: TGTGCCAGCTCACCAGCAGGGAGGTCCTACGAGCAGTACTTC. Its translation is CASSPAGRSYEQYF.

V gene TRBV9 combines with J gene TRBJ1-2, with no clear D. CDR1 is SGDLS and CDR2 is YYNGEE in the germline V gene. CDR3 length: 14 amino acids. The V gene lost 2 bases and the J gene lost 8 bases, with 16 bases spanning the gap. The CDR3 DNA follows: TGTGCCAGCAGCGTTAAGGTAGAAGGGCCGGGCTACACCTTC. Protein product: CASSVKVEGPGYTF.

The chain carries TRBV6-5 and TRBJ1-5; D perhaps matches TRBD1 (6 bases). This CDR3 is built from 15 residues. V lost 6 bases to trimming and J lost 2 bases, with 14 bases between them. The germline gives CDR1 MNHEY, CDR2 SVGAGI. For the CDR3, the DNA is TGTGCCAGCAGACCCTACAGGGTCGGCAATCAGCCCCAGCATTTT. It yields the protein CASRPYRVGNQPQHF.

The genes are TRBV28 and TRBJ1-1; possibly TRBD1 for D (6 bases). The CDR3 consists of 14 residues. The V end lost 2 bases, the J end lost 3 bases, and 10 bases lay between the germline ends. The germline V gene encodes CDR1 MDHEN and CDR2 SYDVKM. The DNA for the CDR3 is TGTGCCAGCAGTTTACGGACAGATTACACTGAAGCTTTCTTT. Translated: CASSLRTDYTEAFF.

This clone was seen only once. The chain recombines TRBV5-1 with TRBJ2-3, with 7 bases lining up with TRBD2. The germline gives CDR1 SGHRS, CDR2 YFSETQ. The CDR3 has 15 amino acids. With V trimmed by 6 bases and J by 0 bases, 7 bases remained unmatched. This CDR3 is CASNVLGGSTDTQYF. The CDR3 nucleotides read TGCGCCAGCAACGTACTGGGGGGGAGCACAGATACGCAGTATTTT.

The genes are TRBV11-2 and TRBJ1-2, with a tentative D call TRBD1 (6 bases). CDR3 length: 14 amino acids. Germline V lookup: CDR1 SGHAT, CDR2 FQNNGV. Trimming shortened V by 3 bases and J by 5 bases, and 13 bases separated the two germline ends. The CDR3 sequence: CASSLARGGYGYTF. The CDR3 region has the DNA TGTGCCAGCAGCTTGGCCAGGGGTGGGTATGGCTACACCTTC.

The chain is built from TRBV2 and TRBJ2-1, with 8 bases that match TRBD2. The CDR3 contains 13 residues. Unmatched junction bases numbered 10, after V lost 4 bases and J lost 14 bases. Per the germline V gene, CDR1 is SNHLY and CDR2 is FYNNEI. The CDR3 DNA reads as TGTGCCAGCAGTGCACAGCTAGCGGGCCTAAAGTTCTTC. Translating gives CASSAQLAGLKFF.

The CDR3 DNA is TGTGCCAGCTCCCAGGGAATGACTAATGAAAAACTGTTTTTT. Protein sequence: CASSQGMTNEKLFF. The chain has TRBV18 and TRBJ1-4; possible D gene TRBD1, 5 bases. The CDR3 totals 14 residues. V was clipped by 6 bases and J by 2 bases, with 10 bases between them. Germline CDR1 reads KGHSH; CDR2 reads LQKENI.

The chain is built from TRBV7-2 and TRBJ2-2; D gene uncertain. The CDR3 contains 15 residues. Germline-derived CDR1 and CDR2 are SGHTA and FQGNSA. Between the trimmed V and J ends, which lost 9 bases and 3 bases, there was a span of 17 bases. The CDR3 here is CASRLTTGYTGELFF. CDR3 bases: TGTGCCAGTCGTCTCACGACCGGGTACACCGGGGAGCTGTTTTTT.

The chain combines TRBV4-1 with TRBJ1-1, with D perhaps TRBD1 (5 bases). This CDR3 contains 15 residues. CDR1 and CDR2 from the germline V gene are MGHRA and YSYEKL. The V gene lost 5 bases and the J gene lost 8 bases, with 21 bases spanning the gap. CDR3: CASSYRFPGPMEAFF. In DNA form, the CDR3 reads TGCGCCAGCAGCTACAGGTTCCCCGGGCCTATGGAAGCTTTCTTT.

This chain uses TRBV12-5 with TRBJ2-7; 7 positions agree with TRBD2. The junction had 27 bases not matched to a gene; V was cut back by 1 base and J by 3 bases. The CDR3 is made up of 22 amino acids. The V gene's germline CDR1 is LGHNT and CDR2 FRNRAP. For the CDR3, the DNA is TGTGCTAGTGGTTTGGACAAGCCTGTGCGGGAGAGCAAAACTTATAGCTTCTACGAGCAGTACTTC. This codes for CASGLDKPVRESKTYSFYEQYF.

This chain connects TRBV6-1 to TRBJ1-1, with unresolved D. V shed 3 bases and J shed 4 bases, with 6 bases lying between them. CDR1 is MNHNS and CDR2 is SASEGT in the germline V gene. This CDR3 comprises 12 residues. In DNA form, the CDR3 reads TGTGCCAGCAGTGAGGGCGGCACTGAAGCTTTCTTT. Its translation: CASSEGGTEAFF.

The J gene is TRBJ2-5, the V gene TRBV5-1; no firm D call. Germline-derived CDR1 and CDR2 are SGHRS and YFSETQ. This CDR3 is built from 13 residues. Trimming left V 3 bases short and J 3 bases short, with 9 bases between. The DNA for the CDR3 is TGCGCCAGCAGCTCCACCCTAGAAGAGACCCAGTACTTC. Translation gives CASSSTLEETQYF.

The J gene is TRBJ2-2, the V gene TRBV11-3, with D hard to call. The CDR3 has 13 amino acids. Germline CDR1 is SGHNT and CDR2 is YENEEA. Trimming left V 3 bases short and J 2 bases short, with 4 bases between. This chain's CDR3 is CASSFYNTGELFF. CDR3 DNA: TGTGCCAGCAGCTTTTATAACACCGGGGAGCTGTTTTTT.